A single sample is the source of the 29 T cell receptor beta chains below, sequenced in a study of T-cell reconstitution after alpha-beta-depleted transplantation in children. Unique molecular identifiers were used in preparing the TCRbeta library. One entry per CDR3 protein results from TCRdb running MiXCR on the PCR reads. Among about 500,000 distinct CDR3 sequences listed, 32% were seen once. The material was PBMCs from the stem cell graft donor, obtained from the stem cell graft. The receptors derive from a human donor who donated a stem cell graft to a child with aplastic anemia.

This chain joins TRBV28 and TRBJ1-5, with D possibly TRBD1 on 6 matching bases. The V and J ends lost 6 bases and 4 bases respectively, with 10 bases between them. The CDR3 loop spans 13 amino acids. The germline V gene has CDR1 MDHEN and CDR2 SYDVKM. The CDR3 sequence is CASREGTNQPQHF. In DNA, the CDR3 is TGTGCCAGCAGGGAGGGGACAAATCAGCCCCAGCATTTT.

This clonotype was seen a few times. Here the CDR3 DNA reads TGCGCCAGCAGCCAAGGTCGAACAGGGGGAACCGGGGAGCTGTTTTTT. Translated: CASSQGRTGGTGELFF. This rearrangement joins TRBV4-1 to TRBJ2-2; 8 bases are shared with TRBD1. After removal of 1 base from V and 5 bases from J, the junction contained 6 bases not matched to a gene. Germline lookup yields CDR1 MGHRA and CDR2 YSYEKL. The CDR3 consists of 16 residues.

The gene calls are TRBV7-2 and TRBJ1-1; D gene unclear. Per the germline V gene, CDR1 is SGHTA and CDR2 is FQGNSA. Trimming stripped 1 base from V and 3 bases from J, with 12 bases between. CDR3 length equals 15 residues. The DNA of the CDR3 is TGTGCCAGCAGCTTAGGCCGGAGTGGGGACACTGAAGCTTTCTTT. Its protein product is CASSLGRSGDTEAFF.

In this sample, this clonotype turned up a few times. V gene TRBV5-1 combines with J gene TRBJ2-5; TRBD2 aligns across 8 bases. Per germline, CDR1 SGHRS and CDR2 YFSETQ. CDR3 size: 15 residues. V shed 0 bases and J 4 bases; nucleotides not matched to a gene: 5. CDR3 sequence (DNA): TGCGCCAGCAGCTTGGGTCCTAGCGGGCCAGAGACCCAGTACTTC. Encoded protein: CASSLGPSGPETQYF.

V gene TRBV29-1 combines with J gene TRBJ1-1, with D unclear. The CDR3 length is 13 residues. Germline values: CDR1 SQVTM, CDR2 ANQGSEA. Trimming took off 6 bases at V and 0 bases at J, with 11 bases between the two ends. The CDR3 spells CSVTRLMNTEAFF. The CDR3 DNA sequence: TGCAGCGTGACCAGGCTCATGAACACTGAAGCTTTCTTT.

The CDR3 nucleotides are TGCAGCGTTGAATCCGGGACAGGGGGCGACGGCGGGGAGCTGTTTTTT. It yields the protein CSVESGTGGDGGELFF. This chain links TRBV29-1 with TRBJ2-2; 12 bases line up with TRBD1. The CDR3 has 16 residues. Germline CDR1 SQVTM, CDR2 ANQGSEA. J was trimmed by 7 bases and V by 2 bases; bases with no gene match: 8.

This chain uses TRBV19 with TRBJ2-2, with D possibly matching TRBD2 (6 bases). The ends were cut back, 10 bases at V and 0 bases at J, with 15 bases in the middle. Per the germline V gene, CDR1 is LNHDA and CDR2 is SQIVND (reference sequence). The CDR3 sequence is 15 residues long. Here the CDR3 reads CATKGGAANTGELFF. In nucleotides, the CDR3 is TGTGCCACCAAGGGCGGGGCAGCGAACACCGGGGAGCTGTTTTTT.

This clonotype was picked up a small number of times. The CDR3 here is CASSLWTDSYEQYV. DNA for the CDR3: TGCGCCAGCAGCCTTTGGACAGACTCCTACGAGCAGTACGTC. The chain carries TRBV5-1 and TRBJ2-7; a weak D match, TRBD1 (6 bases). Deletions cut 4 bases from V and 0 bases from J, with 11 bases between. Germline V gene sequence: CDR1 SGHRS, CDR2 YFSETQ. The CDR3 has 14 amino acids.

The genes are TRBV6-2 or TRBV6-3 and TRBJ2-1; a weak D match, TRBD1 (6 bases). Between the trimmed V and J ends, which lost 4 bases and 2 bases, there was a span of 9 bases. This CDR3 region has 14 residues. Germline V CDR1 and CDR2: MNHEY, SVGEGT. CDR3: CASSWTETYNEQFF. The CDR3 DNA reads TGTGCCAGCAGTTGGACAGAGACCTACAATGAGCAGTTCTTC.

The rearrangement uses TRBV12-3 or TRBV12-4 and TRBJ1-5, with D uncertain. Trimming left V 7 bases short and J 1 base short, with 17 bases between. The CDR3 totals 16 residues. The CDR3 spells CASTEQSMGSNQPQHF. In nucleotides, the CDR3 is TGTGCCAGCACCGAACAAAGTATGGGAAGCAATCAGCCCCAGCATTTT.

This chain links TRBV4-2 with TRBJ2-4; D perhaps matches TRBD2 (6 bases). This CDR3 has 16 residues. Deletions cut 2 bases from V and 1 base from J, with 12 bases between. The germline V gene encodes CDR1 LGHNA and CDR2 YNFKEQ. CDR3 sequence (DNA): TGTGCCAGCAGCCAAAGTAAAGGGACTGCCAAAAACATTCAGTACTTC. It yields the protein CASSQSKGTAKNIQYF.

In DNA form, the CDR3 reads TGTGCCAGCAGTAGACTAGTATCTTCAGGGGAGCTGTTTTTT. It yields the protein CASSRLVSSGELFF. The chain carries TRBV6-1 and TRBJ2-2, with D possibly being TRBD2 (6 bases). Trimming shortened V by 5 bases and J by 8 bases, and 15 bases separated the two germline ends. The germline V gene encodes CDR1 MNHNS and CDR2 SASEGT. The CDR3 covers 14 residues.

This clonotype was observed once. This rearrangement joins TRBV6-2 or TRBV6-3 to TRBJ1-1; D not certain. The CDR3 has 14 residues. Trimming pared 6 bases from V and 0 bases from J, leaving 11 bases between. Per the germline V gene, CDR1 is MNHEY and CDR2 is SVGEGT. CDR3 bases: TGTGCCAGCAGCAGGTTGAGAATGAACACTGAAGCTTTCTTT. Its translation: CASSRLRMNTEAFF.

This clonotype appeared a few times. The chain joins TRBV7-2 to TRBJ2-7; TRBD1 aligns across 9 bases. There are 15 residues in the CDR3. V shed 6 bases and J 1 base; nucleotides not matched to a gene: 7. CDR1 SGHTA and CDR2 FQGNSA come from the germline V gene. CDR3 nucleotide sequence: TGTGCCAGCAGTTGGACCGGGACAGGGTCCTACGAGCAGTACTTC. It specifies CASSWTGTGSYEQYF.

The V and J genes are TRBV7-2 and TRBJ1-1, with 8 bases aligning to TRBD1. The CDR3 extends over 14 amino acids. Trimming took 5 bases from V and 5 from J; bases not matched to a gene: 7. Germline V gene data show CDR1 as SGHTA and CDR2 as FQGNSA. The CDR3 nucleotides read TGTGCCAGCAGCCCAGGGACAGGAAGGACTGAAGCTTTCTTT. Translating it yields CASSPGTGRTEAFF.

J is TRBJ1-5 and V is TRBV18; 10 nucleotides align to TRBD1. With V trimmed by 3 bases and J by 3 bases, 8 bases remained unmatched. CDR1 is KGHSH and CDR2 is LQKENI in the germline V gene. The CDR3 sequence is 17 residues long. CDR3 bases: TGTGCCAGCTCACCGGTTTTGGGACAGGGGAACAATCAGCCCCAGCATTTT. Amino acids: CASSPVLGQGNNQPQHF.

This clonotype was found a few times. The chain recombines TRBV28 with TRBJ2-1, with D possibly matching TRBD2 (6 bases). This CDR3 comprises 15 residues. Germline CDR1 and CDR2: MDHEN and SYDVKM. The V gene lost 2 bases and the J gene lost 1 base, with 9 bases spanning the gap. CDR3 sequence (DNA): TGTGCCAGCAGTTTAGTAGCGGCTTCCTACAATGAGCAGTTCTTC. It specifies CASSLVAASYNEQFF.

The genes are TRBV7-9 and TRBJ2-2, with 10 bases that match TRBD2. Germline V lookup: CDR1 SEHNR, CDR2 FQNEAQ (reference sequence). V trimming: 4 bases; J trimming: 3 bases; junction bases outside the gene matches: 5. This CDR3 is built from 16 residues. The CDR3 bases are TGTGCCAGCAGCTGGGGGACTAGCGACCACACCGGGGAGCTGTTTTTT. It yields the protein CASSWGTSDHTGELFF.

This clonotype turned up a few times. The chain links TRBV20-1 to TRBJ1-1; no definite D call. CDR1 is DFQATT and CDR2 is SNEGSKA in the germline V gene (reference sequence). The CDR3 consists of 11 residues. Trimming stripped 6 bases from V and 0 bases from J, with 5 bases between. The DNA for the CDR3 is TGCAGTGCCCGGATGAACACTGAAGCTTTCTTT. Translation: CSARMNTEAFF.

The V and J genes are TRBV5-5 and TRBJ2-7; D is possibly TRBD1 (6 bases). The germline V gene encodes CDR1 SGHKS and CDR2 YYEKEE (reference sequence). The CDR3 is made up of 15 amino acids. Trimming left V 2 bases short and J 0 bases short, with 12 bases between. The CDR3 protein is CASSFSAGDSYEQYF. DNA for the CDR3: TGTGCCAGCAGCTTCTCCGCAGGGGACTCCTACGAGCAGTACTTC.

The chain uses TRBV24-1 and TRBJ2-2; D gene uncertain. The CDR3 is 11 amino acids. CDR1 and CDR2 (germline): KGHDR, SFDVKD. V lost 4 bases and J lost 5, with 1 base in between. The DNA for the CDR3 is TGTGCCACCAGTGAGACCGGGGAGCTGTTTTTT. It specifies CATSETGELFF.

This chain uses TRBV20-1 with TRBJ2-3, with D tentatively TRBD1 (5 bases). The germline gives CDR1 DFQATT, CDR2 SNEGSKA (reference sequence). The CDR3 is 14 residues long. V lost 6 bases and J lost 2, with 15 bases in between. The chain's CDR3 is CSAQGFAYTDTQYF. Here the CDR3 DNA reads TGCAGTGCCCAGGGATTCGCCTACACAGATACGCAGTATTTT.

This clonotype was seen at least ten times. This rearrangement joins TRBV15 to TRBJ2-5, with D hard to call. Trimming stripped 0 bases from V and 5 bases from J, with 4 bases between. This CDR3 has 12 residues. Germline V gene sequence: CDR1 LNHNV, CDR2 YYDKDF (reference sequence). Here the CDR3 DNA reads TGTGCCACCAGCAGAGATGCTGAGACCCAGTACTTC. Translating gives CATSRDAETQYF. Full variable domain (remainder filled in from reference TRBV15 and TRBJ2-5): DAMVIQNPRYQVTQFGKPVTLSCSQTLNHNVMYWYQQKSSQAPKLLFHYYDKDFNNEADTPDNFQSRRPNTSFCFLDIRSPGLGDTAMYLCATSRDAETQYFGPGTRLLVL.

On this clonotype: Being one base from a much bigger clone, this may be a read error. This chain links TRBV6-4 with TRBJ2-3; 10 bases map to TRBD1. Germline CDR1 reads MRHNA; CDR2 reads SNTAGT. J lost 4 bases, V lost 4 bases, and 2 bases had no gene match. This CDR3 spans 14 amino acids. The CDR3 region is CASSVTGGSDTQYF. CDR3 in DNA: TGTGCCAGCAGTGTGACAGGGGGCTCAGATACGCAGTATTTT.

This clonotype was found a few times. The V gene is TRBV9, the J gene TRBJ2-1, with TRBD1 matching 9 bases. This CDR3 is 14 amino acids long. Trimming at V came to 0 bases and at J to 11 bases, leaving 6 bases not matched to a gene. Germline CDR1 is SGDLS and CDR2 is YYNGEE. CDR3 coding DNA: TGTGCCAGCAGCGTAGGGACAGGGGTATCCCAGCAGTTCTTC. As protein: CASSVGTGVSQQFF.

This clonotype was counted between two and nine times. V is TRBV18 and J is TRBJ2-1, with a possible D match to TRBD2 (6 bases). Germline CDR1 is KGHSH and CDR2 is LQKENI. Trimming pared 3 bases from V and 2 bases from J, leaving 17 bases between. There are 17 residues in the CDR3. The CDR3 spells CASSPRDSQRPYNEQFF. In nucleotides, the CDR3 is TGTGCCAGCTCACCCAGGGACTCGCAGCGGCCCTACAATGAGCAGTTCTTC.

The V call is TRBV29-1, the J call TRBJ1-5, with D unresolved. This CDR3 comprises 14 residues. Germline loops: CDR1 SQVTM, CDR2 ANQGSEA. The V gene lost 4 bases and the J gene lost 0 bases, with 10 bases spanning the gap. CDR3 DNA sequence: TGCAGCGTTGCTCGTGGCGATAGCAATCAGCCCCAGCATTTT. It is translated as CSVARGDSNQPQHF.

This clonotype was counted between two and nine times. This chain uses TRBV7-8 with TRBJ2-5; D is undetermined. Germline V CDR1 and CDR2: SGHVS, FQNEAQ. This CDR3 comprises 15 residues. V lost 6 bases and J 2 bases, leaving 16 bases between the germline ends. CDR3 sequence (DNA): TGTGCCAGCAGACTCGGACGGGTTCGTCAAGAGACCCAGTACTTC. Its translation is CASRLGRVRQETQYF.

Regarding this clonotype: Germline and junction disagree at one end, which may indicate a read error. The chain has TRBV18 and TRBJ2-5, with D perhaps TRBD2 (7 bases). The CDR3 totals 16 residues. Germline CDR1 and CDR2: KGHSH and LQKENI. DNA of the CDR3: TGTGACAGCTCACCTAACAGGGCTAGCGGAGAAGAGACCCAGTACTTC. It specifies CDSSPNRASGEETQYF. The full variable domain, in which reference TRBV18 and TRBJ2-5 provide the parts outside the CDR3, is NAGVMQNPRHLVRRRGQEARLRCSPMKGHSHVYWYRQLPEEGLKFMVYLQKENIIDESGMPKERFSAEFPKEGPSILRIQQVVRGDSAAYFCDSSPNRASGEETQYFGPGTRLLVL.